The rows below give T cell receptor beta chains drawn from one sample of a study of blood T cells in healthy people across ages. TCRdb recomputed calls from the 5' RACE reads with MiXCR, one row per CDR3 protein. The sample records around 1,900,000 distinct CDR3 sequences, around 42% being singletons. Sequenced material: blood. The receptor source for this set is a human donor in good health. The CDR3 runs from the conserved cysteine through the conserved F or W. D genes are given only for firm matches. Expanded clones are given a class, and other clones once, few, many or no size at all.

cdr3_nt cdr3_aa d_call v_call clone_size j_call
TGTGCCACCAGTGAGGGCCTAGCGGGGGGGCCCGGCACAGATACGCAGTATTTT CATSEGLAGGPGTDTQYF TRBD2 TRBV10-3 NA TRBJ2-3
TGTGCCACCATAACTAAAGACAGGGGTCTCACTGAAGCTTTCTTT CATITKDRGLTEAFF TRBD1 TRBV28 NA TRBJ1-1
TGCAGCGCGGTGTTTGGCACTGAAGCTTTCTTT CSAVFGTEAFF NA TRBV29-1 NA TRBJ1-1
TGTGCTAGTCATGTAGGCTACGAGCAGTACTTC CASHVGYEQYF NA TRBV12-5 few TRBJ2-7
TGTTCCAGCAGTGGAGATAATGAAAAACTGTTTTTT CSSSGDNEKLFF NA TRBV25-1 NA TRBJ1-4
TGTGGCAGCAGCCAGTTCGGGACTACTTACGAGCAGTACTTC CGSSQFGTTYEQYF TRBD2 TRBV4-2 NA TRBJ2-7
TGCAGTGCGGGAGGGCAGAACACTGAAGCTTTCTTT CSAGGQNTEAFF NA TRBV20-1 NA TRBJ1-1
TGTGCCAGCAGCTTATTCACCTTGAACGGCGAGCAGTACTTC CASSLFTLNGEQYF NA TRBV7-8 few TRBJ2-7
TGTGCCAGCAGTTTATGGGGAAGCTCAAGATATGGCTACACCTTC CASSLWGSSRYGYTF NA TRBV12-3/TRBV12-4 few TRBJ1-2
TGTGCCACGTCTGGGACAGGGGGCGACGAGCAGTACTTC CATSGTGGDEQYF TRBD1 TRBV10-3 NA TRBJ2-7
TGTGCCAGCAGCCTCTGGGACTCAAGGGGGGAGACCCAGTACTTC CASSLWDSRGETQYF NA TRBV7-2 NA TRBJ2-5
TGCAGTGACGCCCCTGCAACTAATGAAAAACTGTTTTTT CSDAPATNEKLFF NA TRBV20-1 few TRBJ1-4
TGTGCCAGCCGCCAAGTACGCGGGACAGGGCCTGAAAAACTGTTTTTT CASRQVRGTGPEKLFF TRBD1 TRBV4-2 NA TRBJ1-4
TGTGCCAGCAGTCGGACAGTCGAGCAGTACTTC CASSRTVEQYF NA TRBV5-6 NA TRBJ2-7
TGCAGTGCTAGTCGGACTGTAGATCAGCCCCAGCATTTT CSASRTVDQPQHF NA TRBV20-1 NA TRBJ1-5
TGTGCCAGCAGCCAAGAGTGGAGCTGGGGGCAGCCCCAGCATTTT CASSQEWSWGQPQHF NA TRBV3-1 NA TRBJ1-5
TGTGCCAGCAGCTTAGATTCCCTTGGGACTGGCGTTGAGGGCTATGGCTACACCTTC CASSLDSLGTGVEGYGYTF NA TRBV11-3 NA TRBJ1-2
TGCAGTGCTAGACCCGCCCGGGACAGGGATCCCTACGAGCAGTACTTC CSARPARDRDPYEQYF TRBD1 TRBV20-1 NA TRBJ2-7
TGCGCCAGCAGCCGGCGGGACACCTTCCTAGATACGCAGTATTTT CASSRRDTFLDTQYF NA TRBV4-1 once TRBJ2-3
TGTGCCAGCAGACCTGAGGAGACCCAGTACTTC CASRPEETQYF NA TRBV2 few TRBJ2-5
TGTGCCAGCAGCCCGGGCGGCGCGTTTAATACGCAGTATTTT CASSPGGAFNTQYF NA TRBV7-8 NA TRBJ2-3
TGTGCCAGCTCAAACCGTGGGGCAGGCTACTACGAGCAGTACTTC CASSNRGAGYYEQYF NA TRBV25-1 few TRBJ2-7
TGTGCCAGCAGTCACCCCGGACAGGGTCAAGAGACCCAGTACTTC CASSHPGQGQETQYF TRBD1 TRBV2 NA TRBJ2-5
TGCAGTGCTAGGGCGGGTCGTGAAATCTATGGCTACACCTTC CSARAGREIYGYTF NA TRBV20-1 NA TRBJ1-2
TGTGCCAGCAGCCGGGACCCATACTATGGCTACACCTTC CASSRDPYYGYTF NA TRBV7-9 NA TRBJ1-2
TGCAGTGCTAGAGCCATGGGGATAAAGACCCAGTACTTC CSARAMGIKTQYF NA TRBV20-1 few TRBJ2-5
TGTGCCAGCAGTCCTGGCCCGATGGATCAGCCCCAGCATTTT CASSPGPMDQPQHF NA TRBV12-3/TRBV12-4 NA TRBJ1-5
TGTGCCAGCAGCGCCGGTCTGGCGCCCTACGAGCAGTACTTC CASSAGLAPYEQYF NA TRBV7-2 NA TRBJ2-7
TGTGCCAGCAGTGGACTAGCGGAGCCAAACTACAATGAGCAGTTCTTC CASSGLAEPNYNEQFF TRBD2 TRBV28 few TRBJ2-1
TGCAGCGTTACCCAAGCGGAGACCCAGTACTTC CSVTQAETQYF NA TRBV29-1 NA TRBJ2-5
TGTGCCAGCAGTTTATCCCAATACGAGCAGTACTTC CASSLSQYEQYF NA TRBV7-9 NA TRBJ2-7
TGCAGTGCTATGGTAACTCGGGGGGCGCGAGGCTACACCTTC CSAMVTRGARGYTF NA TRBV20-1 few TRBJ1-2
TGCAGTGCTAGAGATGGTTTAGCGGGGCACGAGCAGTACTTC CSARDGLAGHEQYF TRBD2 TRBV20-1 NA TRBJ2-7
TGTGCCAGCAGCATGGGATGTGAATACGAGCAGTACTTC CASSMGCEYEQYF NA TRBV21-1 NA TRBJ2-7
TGTGCCAGCAACCCAGGGGAGGGGTTGGGCAAAAACATTCAGTACTTC CASNPGEGLGKNIQYF NA TRBV7-2 few TRBJ2-4
TGTGCCAGCAGCTTTCCCGGGACACTTTTTCATGGCTACACCTTC CASSFPGTLFHGYTF NA TRBV7-8 once TRBJ1-2
TGTGCCTGGAGGGAAACGGTTGACTACACCTTC CAWRETVDYTF NA TRBV30 NA TRBJ1-2
TGTGCCAGCAGCACCGGGACAGGGGGCTATGGCTACACCTTC CASSTGTGGYGYTF TRBD1 TRBV5-1 many TRBJ1-2
TGCGCCAGCAGCCCCAGCTTTGAGGAGGTCTATGGCTACACCTTC CASSPSFEEVYGYTF NA TRBV5-1 NA TRBJ1-2
TGCAGTGCTTCCGGGACTAGCGGGGGGGGTAGCTCCTACGAGCAGTACTTC CSASGTSGGGSSYEQYF TRBD2 TRBV20-1 many TRBJ2-7
TGCAGTGCTAGAGATCAGTCCACGGGGACAGCTTACAATGAGCAGTTCTTC CSARDQSTGTAYNEQFF TRBD1 TRBV20-1 NA TRBJ2-1
TGCGCCAGCAGCCAAAGTGGACTAGCTTGGGCCCAGTACTTC CASSQSGLAWAQYF TRBD2 TRBV4-1 few TRBJ2-5
TGTGCCAGCAGCTTAGCTTACGGACCTCTCTATGGCTACACCTTC CASSLAYGPLYGYTF NA TRBV11-1 few TRBJ1-2
TGCGCCAGCAGCCAAGAGTGGGGGGTAGCGGGGGAAGAGACCCAGTACTTC CASSQEWGVAGEETQYF TRBD2 TRBV4-3 NA TRBJ2-5
TGTGCCACCAGAGGGGGACTAGCGGGGGGGCCGAGGTTCTTC CATRGGLAGGPRFF TRBD2 TRBV24-1 NA TRBJ2-1
TGTGCCAGCAGCTACATAGGCAAGAACACTGAAGCTTTCTTT CASSYIGKNTEAFF NA TRBV7-9 few TRBJ1-1
TGTGCCAGCAGCTTCAAGGAGAATGAGCAGTTCTTC CASSFKENEQFF NA TRBV11-2 NA TRBJ2-1